The present T cell receptor beta chain was sequenced within a study of blood T cell repertoires in COVID-19. On the study more broadly: Samples representing acute and convalescent COVID-19 were sourced from the United States, Italy and Spain.

Using immunoSEQ multiplex PCR, the repertoire was profiled, and TCRdb retains in-frame clones only, with some absent. The data hold more than 80,000 clones, with 75% to 90% observed a single time. The CDR3 covers 13 residues. Germline V gene lookup returns CDR1 SGHTA and CDR2 FQGTGA. Losses at the gene ends were 5 bases for V and 8 bases for J; bases not matched to a gene: 5. The V and J genes are TRBV7-3 and TRBJ2-1, with 8 nucleotides matching TRBD2. This receptor was obtained from a man older than 75 with acute or convalescent COVID-19. Input material: peripheral blood. The CDR3 nucleotides read TGTGCCAGCAGCAAAGGACTAGCTGATGAGCAGTTCTTC. Translating it yields CASSKGLADEQFF.